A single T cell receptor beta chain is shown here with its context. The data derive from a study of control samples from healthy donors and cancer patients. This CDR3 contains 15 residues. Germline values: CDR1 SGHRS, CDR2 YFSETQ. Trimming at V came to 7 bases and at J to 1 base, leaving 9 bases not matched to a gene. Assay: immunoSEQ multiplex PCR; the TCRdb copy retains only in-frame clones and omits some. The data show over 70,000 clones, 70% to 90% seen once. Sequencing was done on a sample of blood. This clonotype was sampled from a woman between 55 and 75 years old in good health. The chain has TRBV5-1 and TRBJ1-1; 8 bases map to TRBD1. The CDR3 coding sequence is TGCGCCAGCTTTCGCCCAGGGGGCGCGAACACTGAAGCTTTCTTT. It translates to CASFRPGGANTEAFF.